This T cell receptor (beta chain) originates from a study of cytomegalovirus exposure and HLA in healthy donors. The overall study: Some 80 million unique TCRs from HLA-typed donors were held in an early data release. Notes on the study in general: TCR beta chains numbering more than 150 were designated cytomegalovirus-associated.

Concerning this clone itself: Its antigen is undetermined. As the CDR3 is not closed by the conserved phenylalanine or tryptophan, this likely results from a read error.

PCR was performed using 60 Vbeta and 13 Jbeta primers. Method: immunoSEQ multiplex PCR; TCRdb's copy keeps in-frame clones and lacks some. The sample lists roughly 120,000 clones, 9.5% occurring once. The sequence was obtained from a man aged 25 to 40 in good health and CMV-seronegative. The sample was PBMCs.

Written as DNA, the CDR3 is TGTGCCAGAAGCTTGGCCGGGACAGGGGTAGGGAACACTGAAGCTTTCGTT. Translating gives CARSLAGTGVGNTEAFV. The genes are TRBV5-6 and TRBJ1-1, with 10 bases lining up with TRBD1. The CDR3 is 17 residues long. The germline V gene has CDR1 SGHDT and CDR2 YYEEEE.